This TCR beta chain was found in a study of breast tumors, draining lymph nodes, adjacent tissues. Points from the study as a whole: Findings are consistent with lymph node origin and intratumoral expansion of most tumor T cells.

The CDR3 is made up of 16 amino acids. V lost 1 base and J lost 3, with 12 bases in between. Germline V gene lookup returns CDR1 LNHNV and CDR2 YYDKDF (reference sequence). The lymph nodes were axillary draining lymph nodes from breast cancer patients. TCRdb analysed the multiplex PCR reads with MiXCR anew, one entry per CDR3 protein. The table lists 120,000 or so distinct CDR3 sequences, 15% to 20% of them singletons, with around 3.5% in the top ten. This clonotype was recorded at least ten times. Its antigen is as yet unknown. This sequence was found in a female donor with breast cancer. Some clones in this sample may be carry-over from other donors' samples. The sequencing sample was made of axillary lymph node tissue. This chain joins TRBV15 and TRBJ1-4; D possibly corresponds to TRBD1 (5 bases). CDR3 loop: CATSRGLDRPNEKLFF. Written as DNA, the CDR3 is TGTGCCACCAGCAGAGGCCTCGACAGACCTAATGAAAAACTGTTTTTT.